A single sample is the source of the 10 T cell receptor beta chains below, sequenced in a study of Graves' ophthalmopathy and Graves' hyperthyroidism. Transcripts of RNA were the source for amplifying TCR beta CDR3 regions. HTBI primers served in a first-round RT-PCR, which a second-round multiplex PCR followed. Each CDR3 protein is one row after TCRdb ran MiXCR on the multiplex PCR reads. The sample carries about 740,000 distinct CDR3 sequences, 40% recorded once. The sample was peripheral blood. The receptors shown here come from an adult man with Graves' ophthalmopathy.

This sequence joins TRBV20-1 and TRBJ2-3, with D possibly matching TRBD2 (6 bases). V lost 4 bases to trimming and J lost 3 bases, with 17 bases between them. This CDR3 is built from 15 residues. From germline, CDR1 is DFQATT and CDR2 SNEGSKA (reference sequence). DNA of the CDR3: TGCAGTGCTAAAGGGCGGACCGGAGGGACAGATACGCAGTATTTT. This gives the protein CSAKGRTGGTDTQYF.

The genes are TRBV25-1 and TRBJ1-1; the D gene is possibly TRBD1 (6 bases). Trimming removed 7 bases from V and 6 bases from J, with 12 bases in between. CDR1 and CDR2 (germline): MGHDK, SYGVNS. The CDR3 contains 12 residues. The CDR3 coding sequence is TGTGCCAGCATCAACAGGGCGGCTGAAGCTTTCTTT. It specifies CASINRAAEAFF.

V usage is TRBV10-2 and J usage is TRBJ1-5; D uncertain. CDR1 is WSHSY, CDR2 SAAADI, per germline. Trimming stripped 2 bases from V and 4 bases from J, with 9 bases between. CDR3 length equals 14 residues. The CDR3 reads CASSEGVRNQPQHF. CDR3 sequence (DNA): TGCGCCAGCAGTGAGGGGGTACGGAATCAGCCCCAGCATTTT.

The J gene is TRBJ1-4, the V gene TRBV5-1, with unresolved D. The germline V gene encodes CDR1 SGHRS and CDR2 YFSETQ. The CDR3 consists of 14 residues. Trimming stripped 2 bases from V and 6 bases from J, with 11 bases between. The CDR3, as DNA: TGCGCCAGCAGCTTCAGGCAGCGGCATGAAAAACTGTTTTTT. The encoded protein is CASSFRQRHEKLFF.

The chain recombines TRBV9 with TRBJ1-3; D gene ambiguous. The CDR3 length is 16 residues. V lost 4 bases to trimming and J lost 0 bases, with 14 bases between them. The germline V gene encodes CDR1 SGDLS and CDR2 YYNGEE. CDR3 sequence: CASSLEVGTSGNTIYF. In DNA form, the CDR3 reads TGTGCCAGCAGCCTGGAGGTGGGAACCTCTGGAAACACCATATATTTT.

As concerns this clonotype: A single base separates this from a much larger clone, so it may be a read error. The rearrangement joins TRBV12-3 or TRBV12-4 to TRBJ2-5; possible D gene TRBD1, 6 bases. The germline V and J ends were trimmed by 6 bases and 4 bases, with 15 bases remaining between them. The CDR3 extends over 14 amino acids. The CDR3 DNA follows: TGTGCCAGCAGCGACAGGATCCAAGGAGAGACCCAGTACTTC. Translation: CASSDRIQGETQYF.

This clonotype appeared once. The chain links TRBV25-1 to TRBJ1-4; D remains unclear. Germline lookup yields CDR1 MGHDK and CDR2 SYGVNS. The CDR3 covers 11 residues. Trimming shortened V by 5 bases and J by 14 bases, and 12 bases separated the two germline ends. CDR3 in DNA: TGTGCCAGCAGTTTAAATCGGGGTCTGTTTTTT. Translating it yields CASSLNRGLFF.

J is TRBJ2-7 and V is TRBV6-1; TRBD1 agrees at 10 bases. With 7 bases clipped from V and 0 bases from J, the junction kept 6 bases outside the gene matches. The CDR3 is 15 residues long. The germline V gene has CDR1 MNHNS and CDR2 SASEGT. The CDR3, as DNA: TGTGCCAGCACAACCGGGACAGGGGCCTCCTACGAGCAGTACTTC. It is translated as CASTTGTGASYEQYF.

As to this clonotype: Given a much more abundant clone one base away, this may be a read error. CDR3 amino acids: CAISDFGGNTIYF. CDR3 sequence (DNA): TGTGCCATCAGTGATTTCGGTGGAAACACCATATATTTT. The V and J genes are TRBV10-3 and TRBJ1-3; D remains ambiguous. Deletions cut 3 bases from V and 3 bases from J, with 6 bases between. The germline CDR1 and CDR2 sequences are ENHRY and SYGVKD. This CDR3 comprises 13 residues.

This clonotype was detected only a few times. The chain has TRBV6-1 and TRBJ1-1; maybe TRBD1 (5 bases). This CDR3 has 14 residues. In germline, CDR1 is MNHNS, CDR2 SASEGT. The V end lost 10 bases, the J end lost 3 bases, and 18 bases lay between the germline ends. The CDR3 spells CATVGGGTDTEAFF. CDR3 bases: TGTGCCACTGTCGGCGGGGGTACAGACACTGAAGCTTTCTTT.